This T cell receptor (beta chain) was identified during a study of CD8 T cells in ankylosing spondylitis. Study-wide results and limits: Clones linked to disease, bearing a CD8+ phenotype, were relatively rare in peripheral blood. Seemingly distinctive of ankylosing spondylitis blood was a TCR beta motif formed by eight highly homologous variants.

The CDR3 runs to 15 residues. Losses at the gene ends were 3 bases for V and 2 bases for J; bases not matched to a gene: 2. Germline CDR1 reads SQVTM; CDR2 reads ANQGSEA. The sample holds many counts of this clonotype. What it recognizes is unknown. TCRdb recomputed calls from the 5' RACE reads with MiXCR, one row per CDR3 protein. The repertoire holds a few hundred thousand distinct CDR3 sequences, with about 13% as singletons. This receptor was taken from a male donor with ankylosing spondylitis. The chain is built from TRBV29-1 and TRBJ2-2; 11 bases match TRBD2. The sample taken for sequencing was blood, either unsorted or a sorted T cell fraction (not recorded which). CDR3 nucleotide sequence: TGCAGCGTTGAGGGACTAGCGGTTAACACCGGGGAGCTGTTTTTT. This translates into CSVEGLAVNTGELFF.